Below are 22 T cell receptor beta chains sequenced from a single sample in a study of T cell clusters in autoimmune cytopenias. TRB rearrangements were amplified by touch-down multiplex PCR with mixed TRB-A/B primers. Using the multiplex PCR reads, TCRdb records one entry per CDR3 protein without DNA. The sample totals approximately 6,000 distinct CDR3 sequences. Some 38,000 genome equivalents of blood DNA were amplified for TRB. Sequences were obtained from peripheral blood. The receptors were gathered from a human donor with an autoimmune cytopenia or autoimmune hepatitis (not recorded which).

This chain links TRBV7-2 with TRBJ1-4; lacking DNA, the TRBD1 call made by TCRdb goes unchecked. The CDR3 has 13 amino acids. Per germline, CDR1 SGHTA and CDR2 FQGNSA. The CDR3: CASRGTGYEKLFF.

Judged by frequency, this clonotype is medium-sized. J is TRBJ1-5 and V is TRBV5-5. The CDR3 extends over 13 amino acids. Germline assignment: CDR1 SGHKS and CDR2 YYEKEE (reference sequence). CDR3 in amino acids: CASSLRDNQPQHF.

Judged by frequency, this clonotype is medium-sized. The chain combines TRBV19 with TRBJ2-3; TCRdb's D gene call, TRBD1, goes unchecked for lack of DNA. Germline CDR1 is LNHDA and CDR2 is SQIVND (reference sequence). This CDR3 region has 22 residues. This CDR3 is CASSIPPLPSVKLRACTDTQYF.

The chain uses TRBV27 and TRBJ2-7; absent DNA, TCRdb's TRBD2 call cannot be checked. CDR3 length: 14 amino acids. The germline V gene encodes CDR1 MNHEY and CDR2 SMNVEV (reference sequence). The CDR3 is CASSRQGENYEQYF.

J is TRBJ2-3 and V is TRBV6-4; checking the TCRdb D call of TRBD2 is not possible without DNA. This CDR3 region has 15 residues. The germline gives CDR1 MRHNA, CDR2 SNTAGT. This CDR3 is CASSLRVGDGDTQYF.

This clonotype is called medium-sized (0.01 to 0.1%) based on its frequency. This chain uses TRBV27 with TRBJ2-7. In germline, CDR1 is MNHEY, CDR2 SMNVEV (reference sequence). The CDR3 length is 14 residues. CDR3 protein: CASSLYAESYEQYF.

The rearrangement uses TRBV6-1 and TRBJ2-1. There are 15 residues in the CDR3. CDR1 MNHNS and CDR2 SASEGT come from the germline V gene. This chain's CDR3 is CASSEWKTTYNEQFF.

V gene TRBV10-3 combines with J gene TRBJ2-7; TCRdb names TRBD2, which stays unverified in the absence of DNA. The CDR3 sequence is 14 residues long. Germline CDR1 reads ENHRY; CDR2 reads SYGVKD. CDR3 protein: CAISGTSGINEQYF.

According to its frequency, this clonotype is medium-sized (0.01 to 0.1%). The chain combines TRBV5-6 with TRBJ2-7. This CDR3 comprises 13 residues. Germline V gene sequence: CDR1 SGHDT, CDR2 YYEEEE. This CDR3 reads CASSLAVSYEQYF.

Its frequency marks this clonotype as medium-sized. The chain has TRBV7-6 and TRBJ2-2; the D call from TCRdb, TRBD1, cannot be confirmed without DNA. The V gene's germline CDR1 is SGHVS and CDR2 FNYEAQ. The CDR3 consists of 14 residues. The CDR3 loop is CASSSTGGTGELFF.

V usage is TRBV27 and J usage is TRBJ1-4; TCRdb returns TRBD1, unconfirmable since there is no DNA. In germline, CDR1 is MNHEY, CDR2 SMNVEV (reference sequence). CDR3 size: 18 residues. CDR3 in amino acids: CASSLSIGGPATNEKLFF.

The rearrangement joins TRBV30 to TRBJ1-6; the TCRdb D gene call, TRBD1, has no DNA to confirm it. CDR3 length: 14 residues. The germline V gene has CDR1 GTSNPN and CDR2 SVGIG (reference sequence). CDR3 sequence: CAWSTGTGRSPLHF.

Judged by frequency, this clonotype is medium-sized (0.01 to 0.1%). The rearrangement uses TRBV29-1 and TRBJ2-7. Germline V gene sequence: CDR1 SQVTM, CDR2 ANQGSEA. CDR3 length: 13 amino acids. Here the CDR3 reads CSVEVPGFDEQYF.

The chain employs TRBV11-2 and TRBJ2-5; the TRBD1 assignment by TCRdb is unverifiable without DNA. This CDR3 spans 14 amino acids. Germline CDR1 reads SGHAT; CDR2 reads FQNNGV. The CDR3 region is CASSLWGGTETQYF. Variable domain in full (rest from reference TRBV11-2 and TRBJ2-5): EAGVAQSPRYKIIEKRQSVAFWCNPISGHATLYWYQQILGQGPKLLIQFQNNGVVDDSQLPKDRFSAERLKGVDSTLKIQPAKLEDSAVYLCASSLWGGTETQYFGPGTRLLVL.

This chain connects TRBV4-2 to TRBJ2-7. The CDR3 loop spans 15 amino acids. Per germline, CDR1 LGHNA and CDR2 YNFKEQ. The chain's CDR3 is CASSQDEAGAYEQYF.

Here the CDR3 reads CASSPQFRQGETQYF. V gene TRBV27 combines with J gene TRBJ2-5; there is no DNA to check the TCRdb D call of TRBD1. Looked up from germline, CDR1 is MNHEY and CDR2 is SMNVEV (reference sequence). CDR3 length: 15 amino acids.

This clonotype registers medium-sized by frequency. This CDR3 reads CASSPAPGQGISDTQYF. The V and J genes are TRBV27 and TRBJ2-3; lacking DNA, the TRBD1 call made by TCRdb goes unchecked. The germline V gene has CDR1 MNHEY and CDR2 SMNVEV (reference sequence). There are 17 residues in the CDR3.

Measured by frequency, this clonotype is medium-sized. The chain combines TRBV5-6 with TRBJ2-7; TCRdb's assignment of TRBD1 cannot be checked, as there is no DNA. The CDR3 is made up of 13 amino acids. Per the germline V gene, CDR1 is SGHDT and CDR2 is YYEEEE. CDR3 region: CASSLGQVYEQYF.

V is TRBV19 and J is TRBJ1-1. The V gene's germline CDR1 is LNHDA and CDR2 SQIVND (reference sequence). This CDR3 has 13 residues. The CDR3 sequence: CASIRIGGTEAFF. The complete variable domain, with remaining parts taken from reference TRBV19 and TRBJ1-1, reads DGGITQSPKYLFRKEGQNVTLSCEQNLNHDAMYWYRQDPGQGLRLIYYSQIVNDFQKGDIAEGYSVSREKKESFPLTVTSAQKNPTAFYLCASIRIGGTEAFFGQGTRLTVV.

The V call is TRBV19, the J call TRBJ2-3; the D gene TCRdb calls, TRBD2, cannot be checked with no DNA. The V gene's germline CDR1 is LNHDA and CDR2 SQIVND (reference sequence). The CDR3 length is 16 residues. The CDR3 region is CASSKTSGGAPDTQYF.

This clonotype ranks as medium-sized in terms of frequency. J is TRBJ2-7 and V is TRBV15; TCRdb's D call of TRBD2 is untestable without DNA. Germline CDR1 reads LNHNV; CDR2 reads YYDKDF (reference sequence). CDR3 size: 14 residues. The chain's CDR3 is CATSRGGLTSEQYF.

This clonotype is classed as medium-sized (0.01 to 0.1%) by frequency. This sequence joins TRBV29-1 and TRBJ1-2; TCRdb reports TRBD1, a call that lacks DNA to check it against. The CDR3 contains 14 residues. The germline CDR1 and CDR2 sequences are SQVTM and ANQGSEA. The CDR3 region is CSPCRDRGSYGYTF. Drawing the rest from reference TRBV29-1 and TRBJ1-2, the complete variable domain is SAVISQKPSRDICQRGTSLTIQCQVDSQVTMMFWYRQQPGQSLTLIATANQGSEATYESGFVIDKFPISRPNLTFSTLTVSNMSPEDSSIYLCSPCRDRGSYGYTFGSGTRLTVV.